One sample yielded the 20 T cell receptor beta chains listed below, sequenced in a study of T cell repertoires in cytomegalovirus infection. Antigen specificity for these receptors is unknown. One entry per CDR3 protein, called by TCRdb with MiXCR from the reads. The sample includes just under 500,000 distinct CDR3 sequences, about 33% of them seen just once. Sample: cultured PBMCs, taken from culture after CMV antigen stimulation. The receptors come from a human donor in good health (CMV status not recorded). Some clones in this sample may be carry-over from other donors' samples.

This clonotype appeared a few times. This chain joins TRBV4-3 and TRBJ2-1; D tentatively fits TRBD1 or TRBD2 (5 bases each). The V and J ends lost 1 base and 7 bases respectively, with 11 bases between them. The germline V gene has CDR1 LGHNA and CDR2 YSLEER. This CDR3 spans 14 amino acids. The CDR3 is CASSQASRENEQFF. The CDR3, as DNA: TGCGCCAGCAGCCAAGCCTCCAGGGAGAATGAGCAGTTCTTC.

This clonotype was found a few times. This chain connects TRBV6-2 or TRBV6-3 to TRBJ2-7; D is ambiguous. The V end lost 6 bases, the J end lost 0 bases, and 12 bases lay between the germline ends. CDR3 length: 14 residues. The germline CDR1 and CDR2 sequences are MNHEY and SVGEGT. The CDR3 here is CASSPFERSYEQYF. As DNA, the CDR3 is TGTGCCAGCAGCCCATTTGAGCGCTCCTACGAGCAGTACTTC.

This clonotype has a count of ten or more. The chain recombines TRBV7-2 with TRBJ2-5, with a possible D match to TRBD1 (7 bases). Germline V lookup: CDR1 SGHTA, CDR2 FQGNSA. The V end was cut by 2 bases, the J end by 5 bases, with 12 bases between. The CDR3 totals 14 residues. The CDR3 nucleotides read TGTGCCAGCAGCTTACGGAGGGGGCTGGAGACCCAGTACTTC. It translates to CASSLRRGLETQYF.

Many counts were recorded for this clonotype. The rearrangement uses TRBV7-8 and TRBJ1-5; TRBD1 might be the D (5 bases). This CDR3 is 16 amino acids long. V lost 5 bases to trimming and J lost 0 bases, with 14 bases between them. In germline, CDR1 is SGHVS, CDR2 FQNEAQ. The CDR3 region is CASSPRGGNSNQPQHF. CDR3 coding DNA: TGTGCCAGCAGCCCTCGGGGGGGGAATAGCAATCAGCCCCAGCATTTT. Filled out from reference TRBV7-8 and TRBJ1-5, the complete variable domain reads GAGVSQSPRYKVAKRGQDVALRCDPISGHVSLFWYQQALGQGPEFLTYFQNEAQLDKSGLPSDRFFAERPEGSVSTLKIQRTQQEDSAVYLCASSPRGGNSNQPQHFGDGTRLSIL.

CDR3 sequence reads: CASSRTESQETQYF. DNA of the CDR3: TGTGCCAGCAGCCGGACGGAGTCCCAAGAGACCCAGTACTTC. The chain recombines TRBV7-8 with TRBJ2-5; no firm D call. V was pared by 5 bases and J by 1 base, with 11 bases between. The germline gives CDR1 SGHVS, CDR2 FQNEAQ. The CDR3 contains 14 residues.

V usage is TRBV4-3 and J usage is TRBJ2-1; 8 nucleotides align to TRBD2. V shed 0 bases, J shed 2 bases, and the junction held 3 bases outside the gene matches. The CDR3 is made up of 16 amino acids. Germline CDR1 and CDR2: LGHNA and YSLEER. CDR3 in amino acids: CASSQDWGLAYNEQFF. The CDR3 region has the DNA TGCGCCAGCAGCCAAGATTGGGGACTAGCCTACAATGAGCAGTTCTTC.

This chain connects TRBV7-2 to TRBJ2-5; possibly TRBD2 for D (6 bases). Per the germline V gene, CDR1 is SGHTA and CDR2 is FQGNSA. V lost 4 bases, J lost 2 bases, and 11 bases lay in between. The length of the CDR3 is 14 residues. This CDR3 reads CASSSGGLQETQYF. In nucleotides, the CDR3 is TGTGCCAGCAGCTCAGGAGGGTTACAAGAGACCCAGTACTTC.

This clonotype was detected only a few times. The rearrangement links TRBV7-6 to TRBJ1-1; the D is unclear. The CDR3 extends over 15 amino acids. Trimming cost V 10 bases and J 3 bases, with 21 bases left between them. From germline, CDR1 is SGHVS and CDR2 FNYEAQ. The CDR3 DNA is TGTGCCATGCCCCCCGTAAGGGCAGCGGACACTGAAGCTTTCTTT. It is translated as CAMPPVRAADTEAFF.

This clonotype was seen more than once but under ten times. The chain combines TRBV5-6 with TRBJ2-7; tentatively, D is TRBD2 (5 bases). Trimming left V 4 bases short and J 4 bases short, with 15 bases between. The CDR3 has 14 amino acids. Germline values: CDR1 SGHDT, CDR2 YYEEEE. CDR3 in amino acids: CASSPAQRGYEQYV. DNA for the CDR3: TGTGCCAGCAGCCCAGCGCAACGGGGATACGAGCAGTACGTC.

The chain employs TRBV2 and TRBJ2-1; 14 nucleotides agree with TRBD2. Losses at the gene ends were 3 bases for V and 6 bases for J; bases not matched to a gene: 4. Germline CDR1 and CDR2: SNHLY and FYNNEI. CDR3 length: 16 amino acids. CDR3: CASSDGGLAGGNEQFF. DNA of the CDR3: TGTGCCAGCAGTGATGGAGGACTAGCGGGAGGCAATGAGCAGTTCTTC.

This clonotype was seen a few times. The rearrangement links TRBV11-2 to TRBJ2-5; D is perhaps TRBD2 (5 bases). CDR3 length: 12 residues. CDR1 is SGHAT and CDR2 is FQNNGV in the germline V gene. The V end was cut by 6 bases, the J end by 4 bases, with 9 bases between. CDR3 amino acids: CASRSAGETQYF. As DNA, the CDR3 is TGTGCCAGCAGGTCGGCGGGAGAGACCCAGTACTTC.

The V gene is TRBV7-2, the J gene TRBJ2-1; D is undetermined. The CDR3 consists of 13 residues. Germline V gene sequence: CDR1 SGHTA, CDR2 FQGNSA. Trimming removed 9 bases from V and 0 bases from J, with 9 bases in between. Here the CDR3 DNA reads TGTGCCAGTCACAAGAGCTCCTACAATGAGCAGTTCTTC. The encoded protein is CASHKSSYNEQFF.

The rearrangement uses TRBV11-2 and TRBJ1-6, with TRBD1 identical over 9 bases. Germline V gene data show CDR1 as SGHAT and CDR2 as FQNNGV. V dropped 1 base and J dropped 9; count of bases not matched to a gene: 7. CDR3 length: 16 residues. The CDR3 DNA follows: TGTGCCAGCAGCTTAGTACAGGGGGCTTGGGGTTCACCCCTCCACTTT. Its translation is CASSLVQGAWGSPLHF. The full variable domain, in which reference TRBV11-2 and TRBJ1-6 provide the parts outside the CDR3, is EAGVAQSPRYKIIEKRQSVAFWCNPISGHATLYWYQQILGQGPKLLIQFQNNGVVDDSQLPKDRFSAERLKGVDSTLKIQPAKLEDSAVYLCASSLVQGAWGSPLHFGNGTRLTVT.

V usage is TRBV7-8 and J usage is TRBJ2-3, with D possibly matching TRBD2 (6 bases). The CDR3 runs to 17 residues. Deletions cut 1 base from V and 6 bases from J, with 20 bases between. The germline V gene encodes CDR1 SGHVS and CDR2 FQNEAQ. CDR3 DNA sequence: TGTGCCAGCAGCTTAGGAGGCAGGGCGGGGAATATCGATACGCAGTATTTT. It encodes CASSLGGRAGNIDTQYF.

V is TRBV19 and J is TRBJ2-3, with D perhaps matching TRBD1 (6 bases). The CDR3 has 15 residues. In germline, CDR1 is LNHDA, CDR2 SQIVND (reference sequence). V was clipped by 1 base and J by 6 bases, with 14 bases between them. In nucleotides, the CDR3 is TGTGCCAGTAGTATAGTAGGCCAGGGGCCGGATACGCAGTATTTT. This sequence encodes CASSIVGQGPDTQYF.

This clonotype was counted between two and nine times. This sequence joins TRBV7-2 and TRBJ2-2; TRBD1 matches 7 bases. This CDR3 region has 16 residues. Germline values: CDR1 SGHTA, CDR2 FQGNSA. Germline trimming cut 5 bases from V and 0 bases from J; bases unmatched to any gene: 6. The DNA of the CDR3 is TGTGCCAGCAGCATTCGACAGGGCGCGAACACCGGGGAGCTGTTTTTT. It translates to CASSIRQGANTGELFF.

J is TRBJ2-1 and V is TRBV30, with TRBD1 identical over 7 bases. V lost 5 bases and J lost 0; bases outside the gene matches: 7. CDR1 and CDR2 from the germline V gene are GTSNPN and SVGIG (reference sequence). CDR3 length equals 15 residues. DNA for the CDR3: TGTGCCTGGGCAACAGGGGCGAGCTCCTACAATGAGCAGTTCTTC. Its protein is CAWATGASSYNEQFF.

The chain's CDR3 is CSAPPGQGITDTQYF. In nucleotides, the CDR3 is TGCAGTGCTCCGCCGGGACAGGGGATAACAGATACGCAGTATTTT. The chain uses TRBV20-1 and TRBJ2-3, with 10 bases lining up with TRBD1. The CDR3 runs 15 residues. Germline V gives CDR1 DFQATT, CDR2 SNEGSKA (reference sequence). J lost 3 bases, V lost 5 bases, and 8 bases had no gene match.

The chain has TRBV5-4 and TRBJ2-5; D is possibly TRBD2 (5 bases). This CDR3 has 13 residues. V lost 0 bases, J lost 7 bases, and 10 bases lay in between. Germline CDR1 is SGHNT and CDR2 is YYREEE (reference sequence). For the CDR3, the DNA is TGTGCCAGCAGCTTGGATAGCGTAGGGACCCAGTACTTC. Its translation is CASSLDSVGTQYF.

V usage is TRBV12-3 or TRBV12-4 and J usage is TRBJ1-1; D call uncertain. The CDR3 length is 13 residues. V lost 8 bases, J lost 3 bases, and 13 bases lay in between. CDR3: CASSVLRDTEAFF. In DNA, the CDR3 is TGTGCCAGCTCTGTGCTTAGGGACACTGAAGCTTTCTTT.